These 6 T cell receptor beta chains originate from one sample sequenced in a study of shared clonotypes between healthy human individuals. Assay: immunoSEQ multiplex PCR; the TCRdb copy retains only in-frame clones and omits some. Altogether under 1,100,000 clones are present, around 75% being singletons, with the ten largest covering roughly 1.5%. Input material: memory CD4+ T cells sorted from blood. Subset denoted: CD45RA-negative fraction. The receptors here all came from a young man in good health.

The chain couples TRBV5-1 to TRBJ2-5; D is unresolved. The V end was cut by 2 bases, the J end by 5 bases, with 7 bases between. The germline gives CDR1 SGHRS, CDR2 YFSETQ. The CDR3 extends over 12 amino acids. CDR3 amino acids: CASSLVMETQYF. CDR3 bases: TGCGCCAGCAGCTTAGTTATGGAGACCCAGTACTTC.

V and J are TRBV4-1 and TRBJ2-5; D is undetermined. The CDR3 covers 14 residues. V gave up 3 bases and J gave up 3 bases, with 11 bases separating them. In germline, CDR1 is MGHRA, CDR2 YSYEKL. CDR3 DNA sequence: TGCGCCAGCAGCCAGCCCTTCTTGAAAGAGACCCAGTACTTC. Translation gives CASSQPFLKETQYF.

The V gene is TRBV5-1, the J gene TRBJ2-1; 7 nucleotides agree with TRBD1. CDR3 length: 14 residues. Germline-derived CDR1 and CDR2 are SGHRS and YFSETQ. Trimming took 7 bases from V and 4 from J; bases not matched to a gene: 8. The CDR3, as DNA: TGCGCCAGCCACGGGACAGCCTCTTACAATGAGCAGTTCTTC. Encoded protein: CASHGTASYNEQFF.

The chain has TRBV2 and TRBJ2-1; 13 bases align to TRBD2. Germline assignment: CDR1 SNHLY and CDR2 FYNNEI. Trimming removed 6 bases from V and 8 bases from J; junction bases left unmatched: 10. This CDR3 is built from 16 residues. CDR3 nucleotide sequence: TGTGCCAGCAGCGGAAGGACTAGCGGGAGAATGGATGAGCAGTTCTTC. This encodes CASSGRTSGRMDEQFF.

The genes are TRBV5-7 and TRBJ2-2, with 7 nucleotides matching TRBD1. TRBV5-7 is sorted into the ORF group, with uncertain function. The CDR3 totals 14 residues. J gave up 13 bases and V 0 bases, and 9 bases lay outside the gene matches. The CDR3 coding sequence is TGTGCCAGCAGCTTGGGGACAGGTCTATGGCGGCTGTTTTTT. This encodes CASSLGTGLWRLFF.

The chain is built from TRBV5-8 and TRBJ1-5, with a tentative D call TRBD1 (5 bases). Trimming shortened V by 0 bases and J by 1 base, and 5 bases separated the two germline ends. The CDR3 contains 14 residues. Per the germline V gene, CDR1 is SGHTS and CDR2 is YDEGEE. This CDR3 is CASSLDRSNQPQHF. CDR3 nucleotides: TGTGCCAGCAGCTTGGACAGGAGCAATCAGCCCCAGCATTTT.